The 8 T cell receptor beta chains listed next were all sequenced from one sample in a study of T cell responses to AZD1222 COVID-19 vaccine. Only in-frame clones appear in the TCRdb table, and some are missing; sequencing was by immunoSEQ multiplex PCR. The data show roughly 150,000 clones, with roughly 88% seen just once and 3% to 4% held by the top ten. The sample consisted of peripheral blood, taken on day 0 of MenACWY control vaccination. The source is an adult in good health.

CDR3 sequence (DNA): TGTGCCAGCAGTTTACAGGTGGCAGGGGAGCTGTTTTTT. This codes for CASSLQVAGELFF. This sequence joins TRBV27 and TRBJ2-2, with D unclear. Germline CDR1 reads MNHEY; CDR2 reads SMNVEV (reference sequence). V was cut by 2 bases and J by 8 bases, with 9 bases left in between. CDR3 length: 13 amino acids.

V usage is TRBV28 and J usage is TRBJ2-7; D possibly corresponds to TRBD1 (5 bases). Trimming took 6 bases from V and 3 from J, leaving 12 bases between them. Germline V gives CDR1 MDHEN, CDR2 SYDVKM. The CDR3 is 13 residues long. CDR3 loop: CASSPGRGYEQYF. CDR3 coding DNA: TGTGCCAGCAGCCCTGGAAGGGGCTACGAGCAGTACTTC. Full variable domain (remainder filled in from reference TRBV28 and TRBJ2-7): DVKVTQSSRYLVKRTGEKVFLECVQDMDHENMFWYRQDPGLGLRLIYFSYDVKMKEKGDIPEGYSVSREKKERFSLILESASTNQTSMYLCASSPGRGYEQYFGPGTRLTVT.

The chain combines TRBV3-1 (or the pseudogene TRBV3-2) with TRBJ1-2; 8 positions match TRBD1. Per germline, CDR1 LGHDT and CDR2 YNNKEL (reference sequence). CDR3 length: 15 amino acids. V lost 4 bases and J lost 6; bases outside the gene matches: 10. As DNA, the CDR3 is TGTGCCAGCAGCCGATCAGGACAGGGCAGGGATGGCTACACCTTC. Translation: CASSRSGQGRDGYTF.

CDR3 bases: TGTGCCAGTAGTTTTAATGAAAAACTGTTTTTT. Its translation is CASSFNEKLFF. The chain links TRBV19 to TRBJ1-4, with D unresolved. Trimming removed 5 bases at V and 4 bases at J, with 2 bases between. The CDR3 extends over 11 amino acids. Germline V CDR1 and CDR2: LNHDA, SQIVND (reference sequence).

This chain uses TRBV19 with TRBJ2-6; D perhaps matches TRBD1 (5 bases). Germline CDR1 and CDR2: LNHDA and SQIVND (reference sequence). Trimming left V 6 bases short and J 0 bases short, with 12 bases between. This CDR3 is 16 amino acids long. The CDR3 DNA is TGTGCCAGTAGACAGGCCCTTCTCTCTGGGGCCAACGTCCTGACTTTC. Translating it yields CASRQALLSGANVLTF. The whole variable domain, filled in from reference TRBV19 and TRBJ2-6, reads DGGITQSPKYLFRKEGQNVTLSCEQNLNHDAMYWYRQDPGQGLRLIYYSQIVNDFQKGDIAEGYSVSREKKESFPLTVTSAQKNPTAFYLCASRQALLSGANVLTFGAGSRLTVL.

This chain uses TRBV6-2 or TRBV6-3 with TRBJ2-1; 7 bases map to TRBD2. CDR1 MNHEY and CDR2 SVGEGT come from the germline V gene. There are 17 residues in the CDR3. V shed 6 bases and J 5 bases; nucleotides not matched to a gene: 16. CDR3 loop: CASSPSPSGTAHNEQFF. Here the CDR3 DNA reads TGTGCCAGCAGCCCGTCCCCTAGCGGCACAGCCCACAATGAGCAGTTCTTC.

CDR3 loop: CASSLGVNEQFF. Written as DNA, the CDR3 is TGTGCCAGCAGCTTAGGGGTTAATGAGCAGTTCTTC. J is TRBJ2-1 and V is TRBV11-3; D gene ambiguous. The CDR3 consists of 12 residues. V lost 1 base, J lost 7 bases, and 5 bases lay in between. Germline V lookup: CDR1 SGHNT, CDR2 YENEEA.

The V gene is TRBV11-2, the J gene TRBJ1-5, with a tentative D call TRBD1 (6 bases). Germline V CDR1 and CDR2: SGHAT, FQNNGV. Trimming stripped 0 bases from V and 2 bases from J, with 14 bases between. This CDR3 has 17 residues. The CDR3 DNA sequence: TGTGCCAGCAGCTTAGATATCGGCCAGGGGCGCAATCAGCCCCAGCATTTT. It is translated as CASSLDIGQGRNQPQHF.